These 19 T cell receptor beta chains originate from one sample sequenced in a study of T cell repertoires in cytomegalovirus infection. TCRdb called the reads again in MiXCR, with one record for every CDR3 protein. The data show some 400,000 distinct CDR3 sequences, about a sixth seen once. The sequencing input was PBMCs. Receptors originate from a human donor in good health (CMV status not recorded). Some clones in this sample may be carry-over from other donors' samples.

The chain recombines TRBV5-5 with TRBJ2-3; 7 bases fit TRBD2. V trimming: 0 bases; J trimming: 2 bases; junction bases outside the gene matches: 6. Germline V CDR1 and CDR2: SGHKS, YYEKEE (reference sequence). This CDR3 is 16 amino acids long. CDR3 protein: CASSLEPSGLTDTQYF. CDR3 coding DNA: TGTGCCAGCAGCTTGGAACCTAGCGGACTCACAGATACGCAGTATTTT.

This clonotype was seen repeatedly, ten times or more. The rearrangement links TRBV7-2 to TRBJ1-2, with D possibly being TRBD1 (5 bases). Germline CDR1 reads SGHTA; CDR2 reads FQGNSA. The CDR3 runs 15 residues. Trimming removed 2 bases from V and 4 bases from J, with 14 bases in between. The CDR3 DNA sequence: TGTGCCAGCAGCTTAAATGGTGGACAAGGCTATGGCTACACCTTC. Amino acid sequence: CASSLNGGQGYGYTF. Full variable domain (missing parts from reference TRBV7-2 and TRBJ1-2): GAGVSQSPSNKVTEKGKDVELRCDPISGHTALYWYRQSLGQGLEFLIYFQGNSAPDKSGLPSDRFSAERTGGSVSTLTIQRTQQEDSAVYLCASSLNGGQGYGYTFGSGTRLTVV.

This clonotype was seen more than once but under ten times. The V gene is TRBV7-2, the J gene TRBJ1-4; TRBD1 matches 10 bases. Germline V gene lookup returns CDR1 SGHTA and CDR2 FQGNSA. The CDR3 consists of 14 residues. Germline trimming cut 5 bases from V and 7 bases from J; bases unmatched to any gene: 4. The CDR3 sequence is CASSADRGLEKLFF. CDR3 bases: TGTGCCAGCAGCGCCGACAGGGGGCTTGAAAAACTGTTTTTT.

The gene calls are TRBV12-3 or TRBV12-4 and TRBJ2-1; perhaps TRBD2 as D (6 bases). CDR3 size: 14 residues. Trimming cost V 2 bases and J 4 bases, with 9 bases left between them. This CDR3 is CASSLSGPYNEQFF. CDR3 sequence (DNA): TGTGCCAGCAGTTTAAGCGGGCCTTACAATGAGCAGTTCTTC.

The chain carries TRBV11-2 and TRBJ1-1, with D hard to call. V dropped 1 base and J dropped 2 bases, with 14 bases sitting between them. This CDR3 spans 16 amino acids. In germline, CDR1 is SGHAT, CDR2 FQNNGV. This chain's CDR3 is CASSLAPGQINTEAFF. The CDR3 nucleotides are TGTGCCAGCAGCTTAGCACCCGGGCAGATAAACACTGAAGCTTTCTTT.

V and J are TRBV2 and TRBJ2-3, with D hard to call. The CDR3 is made up of 13 amino acids. The V end lost 2 bases, the J end lost 6 bases, and 9 bases lay between the germline ends. Germline V gene data show CDR1 as SNHLY and CDR2 as FYNNEI. The CDR3 DNA is TGTGCCAGCAGTGAAATGGTGAGGGATACGCAGTATTTT. Amino acids: CASSEMVRDTQYF.

This clonotype was counted at least ten times. The rearrangement joins TRBV7-6 to TRBJ1-6; D unclear. Per germline, CDR1 SGHVS and CDR2 FNYEAQ. The CDR3 contains 17 residues. V lost 5 bases and J lost 4, with 18 bases in between. CDR3 residues: CASSPDVDGFYNSPLHF. The CDR3 DNA sequence: TGTGCCAGCAGCCCAGACGTCGACGGTTTTTATAATTCACCCCTCCACTTT.

V and J are TRBV20-1 and TRBJ2-6, with D perhaps matching TRBD1 (5 bases). The CDR3 spans 19 residues. Trimming pared 5 bases from V and 0 bases from J, leaving 23 bases between. Germline values: CDR1 DFQATT, CDR2 SNEGSKA (reference sequence). The CDR3, as DNA: TGCAGTGCTCCCCTTGAGTCAGGGCTCATCGGCTCTGGGGCCAACGTCCTGACTTTC. It is translated as CSAPLESGLIGSGANVLTF.

This clonotype was observed a few times. V usage is TRBV18 and J usage is TRBJ2-2, with 11 bases aligning to TRBD2. Germline loops: CDR1 KGHSH, CDR2 LQKENI. This CDR3 has 18 amino acids. V lost 0 bases, J lost 2 bases, and 5 bases stayed unmatched. The CDR3 loop is CASSPPLTSGINTGELFF. The CDR3 nucleotides are TGTGCCAGCTCACCACCGCTGACTAGCGGGATCAACACCGGGGAGCTGTTTTTT.

This clonotype was found a few times. V gene TRBV9 combines with J gene TRBJ2-7; D remains unclear. The germline V gene encodes CDR1 SGDLS and CDR2 YYNGEE. This CDR3 has 13 residues. The germline V and J ends were trimmed by 0 bases and 6 bases, with 10 bases remaining between them. The CDR3 nucleotides read TGTGCCAGCAGCGTAGATCTGGCAGCCGAGCAGTACTTC. Translating gives CASSVDLAAEQYF.

The rearrangement joins TRBV5-1 to TRBJ2-2, with a tentative D call TRBD1 (5 bases). V was clipped by 0 bases and J by 6 bases, with 15 bases between them. CDR1 SGHRS and CDR2 YFSETQ come from the germline V gene. The CDR3 spans 16 residues. CDR3 residues: CASSLAMPGSPGELFF. In nucleotides, the CDR3 is TGCGCCAGCAGCTTGGCCATGCCAGGGTCCCCCGGGGAGCTGTTTTTT.

The chain links TRBV30 to TRBJ2-3; TRBD1 might be the D (6 bases). This CDR3 is 15 amino acids long. V was pared by 2 bases and J by 3 bases, with 15 bases between. Germline CDR1 GTSNPN, CDR2 SVGIG (reference sequence). The CDR3: CAWSPRWGRTDTQYF. For the CDR3, the DNA is TGTGCCTGGAGTCCAAGATGGGGGCGGACAGATACGCAGTATTTT.

This clonotype was observed at least ten times. The J gene is TRBJ2-2, the V gene TRBV12-5; the D is unclear. The germline V gene has CDR1 LGHNT and CDR2 FRNRAP. Trimming pared 2 bases from V and 7 bases from J, leaving 14 bases between. The CDR3 is made up of 15 amino acids. The CDR3 sequence is CASGLLPNLIGELFF. As DNA, the CDR3 is TGTGCTAGTGGTTTGTTACCTAATCTTATCGGGGAGCTGTTTTTT.

J is TRBJ2-3 and V is TRBV9; a possible D gene is TRBD2 (5 bases). The CDR3 spans 14 residues. V lost 6 bases and J 0 bases, leaving 11 bases between the germline ends. Germline-derived CDR1 and CDR2 are SGDLS and YYNGEE. CDR3 in amino acids: CASNLGSSTDTQYF. Written as DNA, the CDR3 is TGTGCCAGCAACCTAGGGAGTAGCACAGATACGCAGTATTTT. Supplemented by reference TRBV9 and TRBJ2-3, the full variable domain reads DSGVTQTPKHLITATGQRVTLRCSPRSGDLSVYWYQQSLDQGLQFLIQYYNGEERAKGNILERFSAQQFPDLHSELNLSSLELGDSALYFCASNLGSSTDTQYFGPGTRLTVL.

This chain joins TRBV6-1 and TRBJ2-7, with 9 bases fitting TRBD1. The J segment lost 7 bases and the V segment lost 7 bases, leaving 8 bases of the junction unmatched. CDR3 length equals 13 residues. Per germline, CDR1 MNHNS and CDR2 SASEGT. CDR3 loop: CASKGQGVGEQYF. CDR3 coding DNA: TGTGCCAGCAAGGGACAGGGAGTCGGGGAGCAGTACTTC.

V is TRBV7-2 and J is TRBJ2-7; tentatively, D is TRBD2 (6 bases). Germline CDR1 and CDR2: SGHTA and FQGNSA. This CDR3 region has 13 residues. V shed 6 bases and J shed 0 bases, with 9 bases lying between them. The CDR3 DNA reads as TGTGCCAGCAGTATTAGCGGCTCCTACGAGCAGTACTTC. As protein: CASSISGSYEQYF.

This chain joins TRBV27 and TRBJ2-5; D is undetermined. The CDR3 sequence is 16 residues long. Germline CDR1 reads MNHEY; CDR2 reads SMNVEV (reference sequence). Trimming left V 6 bases short and J 3 bases short, with 20 bases between. The CDR3 loop reads CASSSLSETLEETQYF. CDR3 sequence (DNA): TGTGCCAGCAGCTCCCTATCGGAGACTCTGGAAGAGACCCAGTACTTC.

This clonotype has at least ten counts. This sequence joins TRBV7-6 and TRBJ2-5; the match to TRBD1 covers 9 bases. The J segment lost 5 bases and the V segment lost 4 bases, leaving 5 bases of the junction unmatched. Germline V gene data show CDR1 as SGHVS and CDR2 as FNYEAQ. CDR3 length equals 14 residues. The DNA of the CDR3 is TGTGCCAGCAGCTCTAACAGGGGGCTGGAGACCCAGTACTTC. Translating gives CASSSNRGLETQYF. Full variable domain (remainder filled in from reference TRBV7-6 and TRBJ2-5): GAGVSQSPRYKVTKRGQDVALRCDPISGHVSLYWYRQALGQGPEFLTYFNYEAQQDKSGLPNDRFSAERPEGSISTLTIQRTEQRDSAMYRCASSSNRGLETQYFGPGTRLLVL.

This clonotype appeared many times. V usage is TRBV7-8 and J usage is TRBJ1-4; 8 nucleotides line up with TRBD1. Looked up from germline, CDR1 is SGHVS and CDR2 is FQNEAQ. Trimming took 5 bases from V and 6 from J; bases not matched to a gene: 8. This CDR3 spans 15 amino acids. The CDR3 DNA sequence: TGTGCCAGCAGCATGTCAGGGGGCGCGGATGAAAAACTGTTTTTT. It specifies CASSMSGGADEKLFF.